This TCR beta chain was recorded in a study of T cell changes during pregnancy in multiple sclerosis (dated by TCRdb to about 2019). With respect to the entire study: The study examined how the T cell repertoire changed over the course of pregnancy in women with multiple sclerosis.

Germline trimming: 2 bases from V, 8 bases from J; junction bases outside gene matches: 13. Sequences MGHDK (CDR1) and SYGVNS (CDR2) are obtained from the germline V gene. Its CDR3 holds 16 amino acids, cysteine through phenylalanine. The sequence is cut down to CDR3 DNA, 48 bases in frame from base 1. As to this clone: Its antigen is currently not known. No much larger clonotype is one base removed from it; base qualities were not supplied.

The protocol used for the library was the immunoSEQ multiplex PCR assay. TCRdb re-hosts the immuneACCESS table, in-frame sequences only. Its copies lack some clones; in the studies checked, an unresolved V gene accounts for under half of them, and the cause for the rest is not known. The sample data list about 92,000 clones, and 85% to 95% of these were observed just once. Together, the top ten hold 2.6% of the sample. In this chain, TRBV25-1 is recombined with TRBJ1-1, with TRBD1 matching 8 junction bases. This clonotype was obtained from a female donor with multiple sclerosis, enrolled in a pregnancy study. The sequenced sample was peripheral blood, obtained in the first trimester of pregnancy. The CDR3 protein: CASSETGGGTLREAFF. The bases read TGTGCCAGCAGTGAAACAGGGGGGGGAACTCTTCGGGAAGCTTTCTTT.